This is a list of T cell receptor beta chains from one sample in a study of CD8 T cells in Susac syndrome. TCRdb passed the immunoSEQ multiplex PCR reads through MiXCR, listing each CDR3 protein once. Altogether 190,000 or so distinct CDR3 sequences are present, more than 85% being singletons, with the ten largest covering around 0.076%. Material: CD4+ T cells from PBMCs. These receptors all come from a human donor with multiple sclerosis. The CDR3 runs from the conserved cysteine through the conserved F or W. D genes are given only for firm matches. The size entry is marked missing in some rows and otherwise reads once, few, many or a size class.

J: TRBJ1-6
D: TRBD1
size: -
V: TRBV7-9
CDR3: CASSWGTGGNSPLHF
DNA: TGTGCCAGCAGCTGGGGGACAGGGGGTAATTCACCCCTCCACTTT

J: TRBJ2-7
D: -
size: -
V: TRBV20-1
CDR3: CSARGAASSYEQYF
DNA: TGCAGTGCTAGAGGGGCGGCAAGCTCCTACGAGCAGTACTTC

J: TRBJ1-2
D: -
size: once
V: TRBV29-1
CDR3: CSVRTGGYGYTF
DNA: TGCAGCGTTCGGACGGGAGGCTATGGCTACACCTTC

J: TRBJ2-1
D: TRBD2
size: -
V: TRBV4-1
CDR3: CASTLRASGGPYNEQFF
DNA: TGCGCCAGCACCTTAAGGGCTAGCGGGGGCCCCTACAATGAGCAGTTCTTC

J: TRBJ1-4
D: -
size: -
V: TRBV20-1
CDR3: CSARGDLREEKLFF
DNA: TGCAGTGCTAGGGGGGACCTGAGGGAAGAAAAACTGTTTTTT

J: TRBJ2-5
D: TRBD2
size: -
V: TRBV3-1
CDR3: CASSQPFSGGGSETQYF
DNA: TGTGCCAGCAGCCAACCTTTTAGCGGGGGGGGCTCGGAGACCCAGTACTTC

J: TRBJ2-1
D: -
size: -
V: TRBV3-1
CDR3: CASSQDRLNNEQFF
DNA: TGTGCCAGCAGCCAAGACCGATTGAACAATGAGCAGTTCTTC

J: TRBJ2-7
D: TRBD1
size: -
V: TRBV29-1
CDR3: CSVGQGGREQYF
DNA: TGCAGCGTTGGACAGGGGGGAAGGGAGCAGTACTTC

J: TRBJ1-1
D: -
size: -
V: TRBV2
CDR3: CASRLDREGGTEAFF
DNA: TGTGCCAGCAGACTGGACCGCGAAGGGGGCACTGAAGCTTTCTTT

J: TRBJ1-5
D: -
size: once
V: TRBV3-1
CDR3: CASSQDTQAQHF
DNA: TGTGCCAGCAGCCAAGATACCCAGGCCCAGCATTTT

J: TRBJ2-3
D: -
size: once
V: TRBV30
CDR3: CAWSPTNTQYF
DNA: TGTGCCTGGAGTCCAACAAATACGCAGTATTTT

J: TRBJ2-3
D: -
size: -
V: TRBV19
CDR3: CASSPSPGPGYPDTQYF
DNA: TGTGCCAGTAGTCCAAGCCCGGGCCCCGGATACCCAGATACGCAGTATTTT

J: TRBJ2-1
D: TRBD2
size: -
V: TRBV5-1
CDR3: CASSPLGTNSYNEQFF
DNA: TGCGCCAGCAGCCCCCTCGGGACTAACTCCTACAATGAGCAGTTCTTC

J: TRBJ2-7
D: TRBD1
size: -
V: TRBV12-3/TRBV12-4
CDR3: CASTLGDRIYEQYF
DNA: TGTGCCAGCACCTTGGGGGACAGGATCTACGAGCAGTACTTC

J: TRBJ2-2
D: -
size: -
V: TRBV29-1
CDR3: CSVEERRRSGELFF
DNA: TGCAGCGTTGAAGAGCGAAGGAGGTCCGGGGAGCTGTTTTTT

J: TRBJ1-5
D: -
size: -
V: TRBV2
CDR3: CASSTGTQNQPQHF
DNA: TGTGCCAGCAGTACCGGGACCCAGAATCAGCCCCAGCATTTT

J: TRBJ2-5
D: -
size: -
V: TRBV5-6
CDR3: CASSLMTGQETQYF
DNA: TGTGCCAGCAGCTTGATGACAGGACAAGAGACCCAGTACTTC